The sequence of this T cell receptor beta chain was determined in a study of T-cell reconstitution after alpha-beta-depleted transplantation in children. Concerning this clonotype: The antigen is undetermined.

General study findings and limits: Fresh T-cell production supplied most of the T-cell counts and diversity seen one year after transplant. As was reported, about two months after transplant, alpha-beta T cells came from several hundred expanded graft clones.

During its preparation, the TCRbeta library received unique molecular identifiers. TCRdb fed the PCR reads into MiXCR, producing one record per CDR3 protein. The sample shows almost 600,000 distinct CDR3 sequences, 25% to 30% of them seen only once. This CDR3 region has 15 residues. V was cut by 2 bases and J by 7 bases, with 15 bases left in between. Germline V gene lookup returns CDR1 SGHVS and CDR2 FNYEAQ. The source was PBMCs, collected before TCRalphabeta/CD19-depleted stem cell transplant. The clonotype comes from a boy under three years old with Wiskott-Aldrich syndrome, due to receive a stem cell transplant. This rearrangement joins TRBV7-6 to TRBJ1-5; the D gene is possibly TRBD1 (5 bases). CDR3 sequence reads: CASSLFGGFGQPQHF. CDR3 coding DNA: TGTGCCAGCAGCTTATTTGGGGGGTTCGGGCAGCCCCAGCATTTT.